The sequence of this TCR beta chain was determined in a study of blood T cell repertoires in COVID-19. About the study: From T cells, B-cell-depleted T cells, or PBMCs came the material, which was cDNA or gDNA.

In the authors' workflow: Amplification of reference gene primers provided the estimated nucleated cell counts. The data were produced by immunoSEQ multiplex PCR, yet TCRdb's version contains in-frame clones alone and is incomplete. For V, J and clone size, that table is used; D and trimming come from the DNA. The table records approximately 200,000 clones, about nine tenths of them present only once. The sample holds one count of this clone. Unmatched junction bases numbered 7, after V lost 4 bases and J lost 5 bases. Germline V CDR1 and CDR2: SSHAT, FNYEAQ (reference sequence). The CDR3 covers 15 residues.

This receptor was taken from a woman aged 50 to 60 with acute or convalescent COVID-19. What was sequenced was peripheral blood. The chain uses TRBV7-7 and TRBJ2-3; 9 bases line up with TRBD2. CDR3 in amino acids: CASSSSGAPGDTQYF. In DNA form, the CDR3 reads TGTGCCAGCAGCTCTAGCGGGGCTCCCGGAGATACGCAGTATTTT.